The subject of this entry is one T cell receptor (beta chain). This sample stems from a study of technical replicates of blood from several donors. Data came from immunoSEQ multiplex PCR; TCRdb stores just in-frame clones and leaves some out. The table records 85,000 to 100,000 clones, approximately 95% of them present only once. The CDR3 runs 15 residues. The V gene end was trimmed by 4 bases and the J gene end by 12 bases; junction bases not matched to a gene: 15. Per the germline V gene, CDR1 is MNHEY and CDR2 is SVGAGI. The clonotype comes from a human donor in good health. The V call is TRBV6-5, the J call TRBJ1-1; 9 bases are a match to TRBD1. The sequenced sample was T cells isolated from PBMCs. The CDR3 DNA follows: TGTGCCAGCAGTTTAACCCCCCCGGGACAGGGCGTTTCTTTCTTT. It yields the protein CASSLTPPGQGVSFF.